Sequencing of this T cell receptor beta chain was carried out in a study of T-cell reconstitution after alpha-beta-depleted transplantation in children (dated by TCRdb to the mid-2010s). Notes on the research overall: Using TCR repertoire profiling, the study followed T-cell immune reconstitution in a quantitative way in children after TCRalphabeta/CD19-depleted allogeneic hematopoietic cell transplantation.

Library method: PCR. Sequencing was performed on an Illumina HiSeq 2500. Molecular barcoding was employed in the preparation of TCR libraries, with unique molecular identifiers being used to normalize TCRbeta repertoire quantification. The public reads were quality trimmed at Q25 with fastp and then assembled into clones with MiXCR by TCRdb, keeping productive beta chains. Each CDR3 protein gets just one entry, which takes the most common genes and DNA from the rows behind it. The sample table shows approximately 350,000 distinct CDR3 sequences, and about 17% are seen once. The biggest ten clones account for approximately 38% of the sample. Per the publication, the treatment or condition label means: allogeneic hematopoietic cell transplantation with graft depleted of TCRalphabeta T cells and CD19 B cells. The children who served as transplant recipients had been given grafts of TCRalphabeta/CD19-depleted allogeneic hematopoietic cells.

Overall study results and their limits: The apparently early recovery of alphabetaT-cell counts about two months after transplant reportedly depended on only several hundred rapidly expanded clones that came from non-depleted graft cells. Over subsequent months, a decline in hyperexpanded clone frequencies was noted, and after one year, T-cell counts and TCRbeta diversity were mostly ascribed to newly produced T cells. In some patients, high TCRbeta diversity at day 60 was attributed to recipient T cells and intrathymic progenitors that had survived conditioning.

This clonotype was counted a few times. Its antigen remains undetermined. No clone much larger than this one lies a single base away; base qualities are absent. Reading the germline V gene (reference sequence) gives CDR1 DFQATT and CDR2 SNEGSKA. Counted from cysteine to phenylalanine, this CDR3 has 11 amino acids. The kept DNA is CDR3 alone, 33 bases in frame from the first base. Trimming at the junction amounts to 3 bases on V and 3 bases on J, and the germline ends lie 3 bases apart. The rearrangement joined TRBV20-1 to TRBJ2-1; the D gene is unclear. This TCR derives from a male patient under 10 years old who had a stem cell transplant for acute lymphoblastic leukemia, so the T cells may come from the graft donor. Sequenced material: PBMCs, mostly from graft donor cells, taken 360 days after TCRalphabeta/CD19-depleted stem cell transplant. The CDR3 region: CSASHYNEQFF. The DNA sequence is as follows: TGCAGTGCTAGCCACTACAATGAGCAGTTCTTC.